This T cell receptor beta chain appears in the sequencing data of a study of blood T cell repertoires in COVID-19. Study at large: Whether acute or convalescent, the COVID-19 samples came from the United States, Italy and Spain. The analysed material was cDNA or gDNA that came from T cells, B-cell-depleted T cells, or PBMCs.

Profiling relied on immunoSEQ multiplex PCR, and the TCRdb table lists in-frame clones only, not all of them. The sample shows fewer than 70,000 clones, 84% of them seen only once. The source of this sequence is a human donor in a cohort sampled during active COVID-19. The sequenced material came from peripheral blood.

The CDR3 region is CASSPDGSSYEQYF. The CDR3 region has the DNA TGTGCCAGCAGCCCGGACGGGAGCTCCTACGAGCAGTACTTC. This chain links TRBV5-6 with TRBJ2-7, with a tentative D call TRBD2 (6 bases). CDR1 is SGHDT and CDR2 is YYEEEE in the germline V gene. Trimming took 4 bases from V and 0 from J, leaving 11 bases between them. CDR3 length: 14 residues.